Following are 23 T cell receptor beta chains from one sample sequenced in a study of T cell responses to AZD1222 COVID-19 vaccine (dated by TCRdb to about 2021). The library came from the immunoSEQ multiplex PCR assay. Imported from immuneACCESS, the table was reduced by TCRdb to in-frame sequences with V and J called. These copies leave out some clones; in studies compared against another copy, an unresolved V gene accounts for under half, and the cause of the remainder is not known. For this sample there are more than 85,000 clones; 80% to 90% appear just once. Of the sample, under 9% is held by the ten largest clones. The time point tag for this specimen amounts to: baseline before first vaccination. The sample was peripheral blood, taken on day 0 of AZD1222 vaccination. The receptor set was obtained from an adult in good health.

V is TRBV2 and J is TRBJ1-5; 7 bases agree with TRBD1. The CDR3 has 16 residues. V lost 7 bases, J lost 0 bases, and 9 bases stayed unmatched. From germline, CDR1 is SNHLY and CDR2 FYNNEI. The CDR3 sequence: CASTGQDYYSNQPQHF. In DNA, the CDR3 is TGTGCCAGCACAGGACAGGACTATTATAGCAATCAGCCCCAGCATTTT.

The chain combines TRBV25-1 with TRBJ2-3; 7 bases line up with TRBD2. CDR3 length: 16 residues. Looked up from germline, CDR1 is MGHDK and CDR2 is SYGVNS. V shed 6 bases, J shed 1 base, and the junction held 10 bases outside the gene matches. The CDR3 reads CASRRGRALGTDTQYF. In DNA form, the CDR3 reads TGTGCCAGCAGACGGGGGAGGGCCCTGGGCACAGATACGCAGTATTTT.

The chain recombines TRBV28 with TRBJ1-1; tentative D call: TRBD1 (6 bases). CDR3 length: 15 amino acids. Trimming removed 5 bases from V and 4 bases from J, with 17 bases in between. Germline loops: CDR1 MDHEN, CDR2 SYDVKM. CDR3 loop: CASSDYRAGGTEAFF. CDR3 in DNA: TGTGCCAGCAGTGATTACAGGGCGGGAGGCACTGAAGCTTTCTTT.

The chain is built from TRBV6-5 and TRBJ2-2, with D unclear. From germline, CDR1 is MNHEY and CDR2 SVGAGI. V lost 0 bases, J lost 1 base, and 6 bases lay in between. This CDR3 is built from 15 residues. Here the CDR3 DNA reads TGTGCCAGCAGTTACTCTGCCGGGAACACCGGGGAGCTGTTTTTT. Translating gives CASSYSAGNTGELFF.

The V gene is TRBV11-2, the J gene TRBJ1-6; the D is unclear. From germline, CDR1 is SGHAT and CDR2 FQNNGV. The V end was cut by 4 bases, the J end by 7 bases, with 14 bases between. The CDR3 sequence is 15 residues long. The chain's CDR3 is CASSSVPEANSPLHF. The CDR3 DNA is TGTGCCAGCAGCTCCGTTCCTGAGGCCAATTCACCCCTCCACTTT.

The chain is built from TRBV28 and TRBJ1-3, with D possibly matching TRBD1 (6 bases). Per the germline V gene, CDR1 is MDHEN and CDR2 is SYDVKM. V lost 3 bases to trimming and J lost 0 bases, with 9 bases between them. This CDR3 is 15 amino acids long. In DNA, the CDR3 is TGTGCCAGCAGTTTCACAGGGAACTCTGGAAACACCATATATTTT. Amino acid sequence: CASSFTGNSGNTIYF.

The CDR3 is CSVEDGSSGANVLTF. The CDR3 DNA reads TGCAGCGTTGAAGACGGAAGCTCTGGGGCCAACGTCCTGACTTTC. The chain joins TRBV29-1 to TRBJ2-6; no reliable D call. The CDR3 has 15 amino acids. Per the germline V gene, CDR1 is SQVTM and CDR2 is ANQGSEA. Between the trimmed V and J ends, which lost 0 bases and 0 bases, there was a span of 6 bases.

V and J are TRBV28 and TRBJ1-4; 9 bases align to TRBD1. CDR3 length: 15 amino acids. From germline, CDR1 is MDHEN and CDR2 SYDVKM. Trimming at V came to 5 bases and at J to 8 bases, leaving 9 bases not matched to a gene. The CDR3, as DNA: TGTGCCAGCAGTCCTGGGACAGGGATGAGGGAAAAACTGTTTTTT. It yields the protein CASSPGTGMREKLFF. The whole variable domain, filled in from reference TRBV28 and TRBJ1-4, reads DVKVTQSSRYLVKRTGEKVFLECVQDMDHENMFWYRQDPGLGLRLIYFSYDVKMKEKGDIPEGYSVSREKKERFSLILESASTNQTSMYLCASSPGTGMREKLFFGSGTQLSVL.

The V and J genes are TRBV11-3 and TRBJ1-5; D unresolved. The CDR3 is 13 residues long. Germline V gene lookup returns CDR1 SGHNT and CDR2 YENEEA. V was cut by 5 bases and J by 5 bases, with 10 bases left in between. The CDR3 nucleotides read TGTGCCAGCAGCCACGACCTCTATCAGCCCCAGCATTTT. Translated, it gives CASSHDLYQPQHF.

The CDR3 sequence is CASSLLGVTSNQPQHF. The DNA for the CDR3 is TGTGCCAGCAGCTTGTTGGGGGTGACTAGCAATCAGCCCCAGCATTTT. The rearrangement links TRBV5-5 to TRBJ1-5, with D possibly matching TRBD1 (5 bases). The germline gives CDR1 SGHKS, CDR2 YYEKEE (reference sequence). The CDR3 consists of 16 residues. Trimming cost V 1 base and J 0 bases, with 11 bases left between them.

This clone appeared a few times. This sequence joins TRBV5-5 and TRBJ1-2, with TRBD1 identical over 7 bases. The V segment lost 2 bases and the J segment 2 bases; nucleotides outside the gene matches: 6. Germline CDR1 SGHKS, CDR2 YYEKEE (reference sequence). The CDR3 covers 15 residues. CDR3 residues: CASSLQTGANYGYTF. The CDR3 nucleotides are TGTGCCAGCAGCTTACAAACAGGGGCGAACTATGGCTACACCTTC.

V is TRBV6-2 or TRBV6-3 and J is TRBJ2-5; TRBD1 agrees at 8 bases. Germline CDR1 reads MNHEY; CDR2 reads SVGEGT. The CDR3 is made up of 15 amino acids. V lost 2 bases and J lost 2; bases outside the gene matches: 4. This CDR3 is CASSYGQGTQETQYF. The CDR3 nucleotides are TGTGCCAGCAGTTACGGACAGGGAACTCAAGAGACCCAGTACTTC.

The rearrangement uses TRBV16 and TRBJ2-1; maybe TRBD1 (6 bases). The CDR3 is made up of 16 amino acids. With 2 bases removed from V and 9 bases from J, the gap between germline ends came to 20 bases. Germline CDR1 and CDR2: KGHSY and FQNENV. The DNA of the CDR3 is TGTGCCAGCAGCCAAAGCAGAAATACCTGGACAGCTGAGCAGTTCTTC. Translating it yields CASSQSRNTWTAEQFF.

This rearrangement joins TRBV2 to TRBJ1-5; possibly TRBD1 for D (5 bases). Germline V lookup: CDR1 SNHLY, CDR2 FYNNEI. Trimming stripped 5 bases from V and 2 bases from J, with 10 bases between. This CDR3 has 14 amino acids. The CDR3 is CASSWLGGNQPQHF. As DNA, the CDR3 is TGTGCCAGCAGTTGGTTGGGGGGCAATCAGCCCCAGCATTTT.

The chain joins TRBV20-1 to TRBJ2-1; D ambiguous. This CDR3 spans 11 amino acids. Trimming shortened V by 3 bases and J by 4 bases, and 4 bases separated the two germline ends. Per the germline V gene, CDR1 is DFQATT and CDR2 is SNEGSKA (reference sequence). Written as DNA, the CDR3 is TGCAGTGCTAGGCCGTACAATGAGCAGTTCTTC. As protein: CSARPYNEQFF.

The chain is built from TRBV19 and TRBJ2-2; 11 nucleotides line up with TRBD2. The CDR3 spans 15 residues. The J segment lost 1 base and the V segment lost 7 bases, leaving 2 bases of the junction unmatched. The germline V gene has CDR1 LNHDA and CDR2 SQIVND (reference sequence). CDR3 coding DNA: TGTGCCAGTATTACTAGCGGGAGGAACACCGGGGAGCTGTTTTTT. Amino acid sequence: CASITSGRNTGELFF.

The CDR3: CASSLGQGKSEAFF. DNA of the CDR3: TGTGCCAGCAGCCTGGGACAGGGGAAGTCTGAAGCTTTCTTT. This chain uses TRBV6-5 with TRBJ1-1; TRBD1 matches at 10 bases. The trim removed 6 bases at V and 6 bases at J, leaving 7 bases unmatched. Germline V gene lookup returns CDR1 MNHEY and CDR2 SVGAGI. CDR3 size: 14 residues.

The rearrangement joins TRBV28 to TRBJ2-5; tentatively, D is TRBD2 (7 bases). This CDR3 has 15 residues. Trimming shortened V by 5 bases and J by 5 bases, and 18 bases separated the two germline ends. Germline loops: CDR1 MDHEN, CDR2 SYDVKM. The CDR3 bases are TGTGCCAGCAGTCCCGGCGGGGGCTTTCCGGAGACCCAGTACTTC. Its protein is CASSPGGGFPETQYF.

Concerning this clone itself: No conserved phenylalanine or tryptophan ends this CDR3, so it is likely a read error. Because the CDR3's place on the DNA is in doubt, the DNA is left out and the CDR3 is given as listed by TCRdb. V usage is TRBV21-1 and J usage is TRBJ2-7; no check of the table's D call, TRBD1, against the DNA was made. TRBV21-1 is listed as a pseudogene. Inclusive of both ends, the CDR3 amounts to 11 amino acids. CDR3 region: CASSKREAGGN.

The chain combines TRBV28 with TRBJ2-7, with TRBD1 as a possible D gene (7 bases). Germline loops: CDR1 MDHEN, CDR2 SYDVKM. This CDR3 has 15 amino acids. Trimming took 3 bases from V and 3 from J, leaving 15 bases between them. CDR3 region: CASSFGGQQLYEQYF. The CDR3, as DNA: TGTGCCAGCAGTTTCGGGGGACAGCAACTCTACGAGCAGTACTTC.

The rearrangement uses TRBV6-4 and TRBJ2-2; 11 nucleotides align to TRBD2. Germline values: CDR1 MRHNA, CDR2 SNTAGT. This CDR3 contains 14 residues. V shed 7 bases and J 5 bases; nucleotides not matched to a gene: 3. The CDR3 DNA is TGTGCCAGCAAGATAGCGGGAGGGACCGGGGAGCTGTTTTTT. It encodes CASKIAGGTGELFF.

This clone is a singleton in its sample. A read error may account for a junction end that differs from germline. The chain uses TRBV7-6 and TRBJ2-3; weak D call: TRBD1 (5 bases). CDR3 length equals 14 residues. CDR1 and CDR2 from the germline V gene are SGHVS and FNYEAQ. CDR3 in amino acids: CASSQGVGTDTQYF. In nucleotides, the CDR3 is TGTGCCAGCAGTCAAGGGGTCGGCACGGATACGCAGTATTTT.

This chain connects TRBV7-7 to TRBJ2-5; D is uncertain. The CDR3 covers 17 residues. Trimming shortened V by 5 bases and J by 5 bases, and 24 bases separated the two germline ends. Germline CDR1 and CDR2: SSHAT and FNYEAQ (reference sequence). The CDR3 here is CASSRSISRGVGETQYF. The CDR3 region has the DNA TGTGCCAGCAGCCGCTCCATATCCCGAGGAGTCGGGGAGACCCAGTACTTC.